Only one count was recorded for the clone carrying this TCR beta chain. What it binds is unknown. The data derive from a study of cytomegalovirus exposure and HLA in healthy donors. Study conclusions and caveats: Analysis performed later found 15,000 or so TCR beta sequences associated with HLA alleles at 0.05 false discovery rate. TCR beta V segments were, for the most part, productive about 87% or about 30% of the time in an earlier analysis. Later on, an analysis showed TCR association rates differing by HLA locus, with DRB1 the most and HLA-C the fewest. Fewer N-insertions than the 666-donor mean were reportedly shown by an Asian-associated ancestry cluster in a later analysis.

The trim removed 6 bases at V and 9 bases at J, leaving 11 bases unmatched. This CDR3 has 14 amino acids. CDR1 and CDR2 from the germline V gene are MNHEY and SVGAGI. Primers: 60 Vbeta forward and 13 Jbeta reverse. The assay was immunoSEQ multiplex PCR, and TCRdb's table has in-frame clones only and misses some. The table records under 200,000 clones, roughly 77% of them present only once. Material for sequencing was PBMCs. This TCR was sampled from a male donor in good health and CMV-seronegative. The chain is built from TRBV6-5 and TRBJ2-1; TRBD1 matches at 7 bases. CDR3 sequence: CASSPYDRDLEQFF. CDR3 in DNA: TGTGCCAGCAGCCCCTATGACAGGGACCTTGAGCAGTTCTTC.